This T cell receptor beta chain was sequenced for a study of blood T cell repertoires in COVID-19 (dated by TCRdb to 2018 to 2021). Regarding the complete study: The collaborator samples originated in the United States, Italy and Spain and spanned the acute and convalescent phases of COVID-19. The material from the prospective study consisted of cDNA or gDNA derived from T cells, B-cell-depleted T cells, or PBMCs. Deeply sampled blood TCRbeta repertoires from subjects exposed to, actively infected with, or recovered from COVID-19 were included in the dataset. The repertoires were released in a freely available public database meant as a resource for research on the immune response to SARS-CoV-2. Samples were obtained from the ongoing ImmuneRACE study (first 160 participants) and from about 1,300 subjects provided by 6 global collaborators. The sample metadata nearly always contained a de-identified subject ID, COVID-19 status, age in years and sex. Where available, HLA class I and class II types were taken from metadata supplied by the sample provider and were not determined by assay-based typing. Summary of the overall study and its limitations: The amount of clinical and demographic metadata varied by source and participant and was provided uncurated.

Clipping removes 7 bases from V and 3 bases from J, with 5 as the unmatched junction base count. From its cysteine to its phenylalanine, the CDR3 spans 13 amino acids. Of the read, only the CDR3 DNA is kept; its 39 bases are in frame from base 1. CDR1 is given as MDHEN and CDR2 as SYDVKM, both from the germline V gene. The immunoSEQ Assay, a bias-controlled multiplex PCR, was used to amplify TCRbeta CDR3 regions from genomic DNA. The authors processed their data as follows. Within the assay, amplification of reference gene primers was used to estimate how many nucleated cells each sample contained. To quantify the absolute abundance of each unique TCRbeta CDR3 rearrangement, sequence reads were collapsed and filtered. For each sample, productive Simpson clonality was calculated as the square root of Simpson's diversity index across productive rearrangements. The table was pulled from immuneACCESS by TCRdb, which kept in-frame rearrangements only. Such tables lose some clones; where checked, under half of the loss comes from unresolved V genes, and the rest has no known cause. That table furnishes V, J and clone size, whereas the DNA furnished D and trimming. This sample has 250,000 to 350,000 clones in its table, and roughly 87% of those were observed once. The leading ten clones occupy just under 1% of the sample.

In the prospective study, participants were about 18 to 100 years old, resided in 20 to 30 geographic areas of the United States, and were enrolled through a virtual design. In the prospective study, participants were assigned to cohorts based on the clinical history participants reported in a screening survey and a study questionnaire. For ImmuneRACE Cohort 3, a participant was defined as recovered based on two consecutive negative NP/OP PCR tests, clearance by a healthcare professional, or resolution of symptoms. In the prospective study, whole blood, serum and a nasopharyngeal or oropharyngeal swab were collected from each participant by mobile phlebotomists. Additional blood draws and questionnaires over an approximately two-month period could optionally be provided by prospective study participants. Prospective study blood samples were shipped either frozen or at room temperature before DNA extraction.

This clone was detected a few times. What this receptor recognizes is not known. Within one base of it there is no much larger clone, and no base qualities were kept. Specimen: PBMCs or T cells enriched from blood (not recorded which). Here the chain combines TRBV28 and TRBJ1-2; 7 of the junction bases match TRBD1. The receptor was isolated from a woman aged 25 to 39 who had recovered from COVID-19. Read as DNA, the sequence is TGTGCCAGCATCCCCGACAGGGACTATGGCTACACCTTC. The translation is CASIPDRDYGYTF.